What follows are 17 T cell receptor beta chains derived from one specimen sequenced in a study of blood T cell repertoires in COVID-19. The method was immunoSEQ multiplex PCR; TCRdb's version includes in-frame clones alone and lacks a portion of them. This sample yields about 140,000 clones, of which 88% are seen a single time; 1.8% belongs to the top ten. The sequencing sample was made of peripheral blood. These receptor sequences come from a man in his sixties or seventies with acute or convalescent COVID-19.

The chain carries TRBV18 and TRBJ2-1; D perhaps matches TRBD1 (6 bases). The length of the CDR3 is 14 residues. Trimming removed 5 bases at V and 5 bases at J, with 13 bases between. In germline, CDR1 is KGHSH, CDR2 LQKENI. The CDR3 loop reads CASSTGSSHNEQFF. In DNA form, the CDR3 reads TGTGCCAGCTCAACAGGGTCTTCCCACAATGAGCAGTTCTTC. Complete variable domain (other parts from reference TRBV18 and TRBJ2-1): NAGVMQNPRHLVRRRGQEARLRCSPMKGHSHVYWYRQLPEEGLKFMVYLQKENIIDESGMPKERFSAEFPKEGPSILRIQQVVRGDSAAYFCASSTGSSHNEQFFGPGTRLTVL.

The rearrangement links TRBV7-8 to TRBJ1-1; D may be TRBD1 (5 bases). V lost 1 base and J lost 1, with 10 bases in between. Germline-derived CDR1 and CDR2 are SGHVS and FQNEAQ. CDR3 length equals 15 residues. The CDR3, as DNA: TGTGCCAGCAGCTTAGAGGACACTTGGAACACTGAAGCTTTCTTT. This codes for CASSLEDTWNTEAFF.

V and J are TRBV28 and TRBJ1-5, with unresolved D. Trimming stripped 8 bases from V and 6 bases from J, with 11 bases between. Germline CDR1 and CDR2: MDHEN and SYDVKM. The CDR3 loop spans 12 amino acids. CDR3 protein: CASRISGQPQHF. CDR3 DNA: TGTGCCAGCCGTATTAGTGGTCAGCCCCAGCATTTT.

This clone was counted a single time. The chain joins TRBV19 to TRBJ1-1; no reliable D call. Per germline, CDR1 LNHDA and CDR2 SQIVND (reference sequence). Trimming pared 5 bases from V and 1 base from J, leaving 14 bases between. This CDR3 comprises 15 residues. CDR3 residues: CASSARGNTNTEAFF. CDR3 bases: TGTGCCAGTAGTGCGAGAGGCAACACGAACACTGAAGCTTTCTTT.

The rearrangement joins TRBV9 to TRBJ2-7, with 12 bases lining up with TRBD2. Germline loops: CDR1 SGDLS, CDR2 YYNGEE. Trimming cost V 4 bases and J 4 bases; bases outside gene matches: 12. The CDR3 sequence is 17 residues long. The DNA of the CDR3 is TGTGCCAGCAGCCCCCGACTAGCGGGAGAGGTCACTTACGAGCAGTACTTC. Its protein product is CASSPRLAGEVTYEQYF.

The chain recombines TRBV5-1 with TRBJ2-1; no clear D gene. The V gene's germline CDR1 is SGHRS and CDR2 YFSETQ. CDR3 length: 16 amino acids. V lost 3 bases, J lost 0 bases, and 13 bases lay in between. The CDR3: CASSSRSLSSYNEQFF. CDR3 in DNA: TGCGCCAGCAGCTCCAGAAGTCTCAGCTCCTACAATGAGCAGTTCTTC.

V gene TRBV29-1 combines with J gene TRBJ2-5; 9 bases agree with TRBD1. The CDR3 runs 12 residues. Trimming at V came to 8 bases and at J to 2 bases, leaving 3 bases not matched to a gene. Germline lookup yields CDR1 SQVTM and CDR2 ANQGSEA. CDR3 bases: TGCAGCCACAGGGGGCTGCAAGAGACCCAGTACTTC. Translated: CSHRGLQETQYF.

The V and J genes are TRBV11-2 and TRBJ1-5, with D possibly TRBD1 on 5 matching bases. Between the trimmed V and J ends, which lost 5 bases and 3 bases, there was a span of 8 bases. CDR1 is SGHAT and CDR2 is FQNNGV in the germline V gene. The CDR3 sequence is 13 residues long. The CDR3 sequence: CASSPGFNQPQHF. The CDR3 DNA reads TGTGCCAGCAGCCCAGGGTTCAATCAGCCCCAGCATTTT.

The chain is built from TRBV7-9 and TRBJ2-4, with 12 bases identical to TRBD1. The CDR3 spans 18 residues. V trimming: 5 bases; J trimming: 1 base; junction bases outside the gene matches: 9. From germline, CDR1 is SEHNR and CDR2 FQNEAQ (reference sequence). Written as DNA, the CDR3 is TGTGCCAGCAGCGCCACGAGGGACAGGGGGCTGGCCAAAAACATTCAGTACTTC. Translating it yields CASSATRDRGLAKNIQYF.

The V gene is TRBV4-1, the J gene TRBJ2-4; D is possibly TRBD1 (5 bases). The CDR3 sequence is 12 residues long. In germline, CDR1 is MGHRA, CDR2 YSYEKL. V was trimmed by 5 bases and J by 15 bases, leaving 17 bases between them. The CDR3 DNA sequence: TGCGCCAGCAGCAGCCAGGGATTGGTACTGTACTTC. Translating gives CASSSQGLVLYF.

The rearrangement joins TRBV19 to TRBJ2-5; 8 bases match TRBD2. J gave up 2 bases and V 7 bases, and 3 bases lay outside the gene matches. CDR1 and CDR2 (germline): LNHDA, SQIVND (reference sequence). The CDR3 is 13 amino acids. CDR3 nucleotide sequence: TGTGCCAGTACCGGGGGGGCGCAAGAGACCCAGTACTTC. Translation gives CASTGGAQETQYF.

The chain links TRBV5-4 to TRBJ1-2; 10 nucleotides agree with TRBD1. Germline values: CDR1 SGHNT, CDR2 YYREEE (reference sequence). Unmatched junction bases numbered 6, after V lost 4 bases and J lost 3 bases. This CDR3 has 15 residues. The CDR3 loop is CASSVGGTGDYGYTF. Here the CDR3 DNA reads TGTGCCAGCAGCGTGGGAGGGACAGGGGACTATGGCTACACCTTC.

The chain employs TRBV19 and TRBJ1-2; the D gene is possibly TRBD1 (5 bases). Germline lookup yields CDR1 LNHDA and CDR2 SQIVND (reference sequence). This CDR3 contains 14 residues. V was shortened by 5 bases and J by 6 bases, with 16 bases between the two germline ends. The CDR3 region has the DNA TGTGCCAGTAGTCCCAGACAGCAAACCAATGGCTACACCTTC. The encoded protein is CASSPRQQTNGYTF.

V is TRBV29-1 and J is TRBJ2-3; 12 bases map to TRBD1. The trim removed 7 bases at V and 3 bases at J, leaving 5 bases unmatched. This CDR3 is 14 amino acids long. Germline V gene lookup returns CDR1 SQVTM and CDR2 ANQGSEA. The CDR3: CSGWDRGQTDTQYF. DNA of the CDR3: TGCAGCGGCTGGGACAGGGGGCAAACAGATACGCAGTATTTT.

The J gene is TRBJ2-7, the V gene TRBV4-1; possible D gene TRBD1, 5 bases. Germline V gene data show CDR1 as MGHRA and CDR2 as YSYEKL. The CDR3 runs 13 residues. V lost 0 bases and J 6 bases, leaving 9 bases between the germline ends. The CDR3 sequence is CASSQDLGAEQYF. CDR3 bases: TGCGCCAGCAGCCAAGATCTAGGGGCCGAGCAGTACTTC.

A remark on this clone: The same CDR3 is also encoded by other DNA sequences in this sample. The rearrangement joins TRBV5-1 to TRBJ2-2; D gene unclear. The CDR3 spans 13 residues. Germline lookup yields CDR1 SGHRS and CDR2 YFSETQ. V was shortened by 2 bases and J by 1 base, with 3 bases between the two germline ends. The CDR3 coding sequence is TGCGCCAGCAGCTTACAGAACACCGGGGAGCTGTTTTTT. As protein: CASSLQNTGELFF.

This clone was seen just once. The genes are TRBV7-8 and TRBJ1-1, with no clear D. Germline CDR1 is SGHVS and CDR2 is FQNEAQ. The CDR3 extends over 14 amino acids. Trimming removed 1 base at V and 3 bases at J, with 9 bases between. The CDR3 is CASSLVTRDTEAFF. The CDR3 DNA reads TGTGCCAGCAGCTTAGTTACGAGGGACACTGAAGCTTTCTTT.